Below, 2 T cell receptor beta chains from the same sample are listed, as sequenced in a study of blood T cells in healthy people across ages. Sample-barcoded 5' priming and a J-beta primer mix drove a second PCR of about 6 to 12 cycles. TCRdb reprocessed the 5' RACE reads via MiXCR and lists one record per CDR3 protein. This sample has under 800,000 distinct CDR3 sequences; around 40% occur once, and the top ten carry approximately 22%. The sequenced material came from blood. The receptor source for this set is a woman in her sixties in good health.

The chain links TRBV30 to TRBJ1-2; D gene uncertain. The CDR3 has 11 residues. Germline lookup yields CDR1 GTSNPN and CDR2 SVGIG (reference sequence). The germline V and J ends were trimmed by 5 bases and 9 bases, with 13 bases remaining between them. CDR3 nucleotides: TGTGCCTGGGGCAACGGAGAGAGCTACACCTTC. This translates into CAWGNGESYTF. Combining the CDR3 with reference TRBV30 and TRBJ1-2 gives the whole variable domain SQTIHQWPATLVQPVGSPLSLECTVEGTSNPNLYWYRQAAGRGLQLLFYSVGIGQISSEVPQNLSASRPQDRQFILSSKKLLLSDSGFYLCAWGNGESYTFGSGTRLTVV.

The chain couples TRBV29-1 to TRBJ1-4; D not certain. The CDR3 has 12 amino acids. Trimming shortened V by 7 bases and J by 5 bases, and 11 bases separated the two germline ends. The germline CDR1 and CDR2 sequences are SQVTM and ANQGSEA. DNA for the CDR3: TGCAGCGCCGAATCGGCGAATGAAAAACTGTTTTTT. As protein: CSAESANEKLFF.